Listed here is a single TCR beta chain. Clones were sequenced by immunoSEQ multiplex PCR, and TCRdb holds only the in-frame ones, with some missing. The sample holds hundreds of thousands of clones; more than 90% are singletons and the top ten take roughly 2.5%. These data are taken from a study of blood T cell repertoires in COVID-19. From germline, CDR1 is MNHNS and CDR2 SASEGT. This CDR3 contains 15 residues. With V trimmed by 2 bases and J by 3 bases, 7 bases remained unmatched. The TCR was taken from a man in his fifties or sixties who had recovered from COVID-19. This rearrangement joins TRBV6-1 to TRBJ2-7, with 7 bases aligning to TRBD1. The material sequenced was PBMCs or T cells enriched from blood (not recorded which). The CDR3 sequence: CASSERDSPDYEQYF. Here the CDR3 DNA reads TGTGCCAGCAGTGAACGGGACAGCCCGGACTACGAGCAGTACTTC.